In its sample, the clone carrying this TCR beta chain was seen a few times. Its antigen is unidentified. In germline, CDR1 is LGHNA, CDR2 YNFKEQ. Trimming cost V 3 bases and J 10 bases; bases outside gene matches: 2. The CDR3 is made up of 11 amino acids. The data were obtained in a study of vaccination effects on CD4 cells after COVID-19. Some clones are missing from TCRdb's copy, which holds only in-frame ones; the method was immunoSEQ multiplex PCR. This table has about 27,000 clones, 83% appearing once. Antigen-specific CD4+ T cells were expanded (with viral peptide pools) by the ViraFEST assay ahead of sequencing. The authors isolated CD4+ T cells after less than eleven days of culture. Vaccination of participants consisted of two doses of either the BNT162b2 or mRNA-1273 vaccine. Recipients of the vaccine had no prior SARS-CoV-2 infection and negative nucleocapsid antibodies.

The rearrangement links TRBV4-2 to TRBJ2-5; 7 nucleotides agree with TRBD1. The sample was CD4+ T cells from PBMCs cultured with HCoV-NL63 spike peptides, taken after COVID-19 vaccination. The origin of this receptor is a human donor who received a COVID-19 vaccine. Some clones in this sample may be carry-over from other donors' samples. The CDR3 loop is CASSHDRDQYF. CDR3 coding DNA: TGTGCCAGCAGCCATGACAGGGACCAGTACTTC.